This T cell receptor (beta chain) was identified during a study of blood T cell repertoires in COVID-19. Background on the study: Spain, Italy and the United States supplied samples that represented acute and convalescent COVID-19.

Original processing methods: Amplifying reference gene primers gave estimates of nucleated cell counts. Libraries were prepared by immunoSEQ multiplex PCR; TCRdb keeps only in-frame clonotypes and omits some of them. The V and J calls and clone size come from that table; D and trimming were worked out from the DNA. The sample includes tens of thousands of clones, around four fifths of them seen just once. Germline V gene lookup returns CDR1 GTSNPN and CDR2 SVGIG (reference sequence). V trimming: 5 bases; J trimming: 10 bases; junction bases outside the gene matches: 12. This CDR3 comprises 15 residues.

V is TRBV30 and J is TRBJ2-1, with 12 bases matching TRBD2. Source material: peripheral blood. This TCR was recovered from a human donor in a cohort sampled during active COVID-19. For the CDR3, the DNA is TGTGCCTGGGCCCCGCCTAGCGGGAGGGCCAGGGAGCAGTTCTTC. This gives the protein CAWAPPSGRAREQFF.